This T cell receptor beta chain came from a study of blood T cells in healthy people across ages. This clonotype was counted many times. CDR1 is MDHEN and CDR2 is SYDVKM in the germline V gene. The length of the CDR3 is 17 residues. V lost 1 base, J lost 0 bases, and 5 bases stayed unmatched. The use of a sample-barcoded 5' primer and a J-beta primer mix characterized a second PCR of about 6 to 12 cycles. A single record per CDR3 protein comes from TCRdb applying MiXCR to the 5' RACE reads. Of more than 750,000 distinct CDR3 sequences listed, just under 30% are singletons. These records were also assigned to another study, of T cells of mothers and their children.

The specimen sequenced was blood. The clonotype comes from a woman aged 40-49 years in good health. The chain recombines TRBV28 with TRBJ2-4, with 8 bases lining up with TRBD1. CDR3 residues: CASSLLGTGVAKNIQYF. The CDR3 DNA sequence: TGTGCCAGCAGTTTATTAGGGACAGGAGTAGCCAAAAACATTCAGTACTTC.